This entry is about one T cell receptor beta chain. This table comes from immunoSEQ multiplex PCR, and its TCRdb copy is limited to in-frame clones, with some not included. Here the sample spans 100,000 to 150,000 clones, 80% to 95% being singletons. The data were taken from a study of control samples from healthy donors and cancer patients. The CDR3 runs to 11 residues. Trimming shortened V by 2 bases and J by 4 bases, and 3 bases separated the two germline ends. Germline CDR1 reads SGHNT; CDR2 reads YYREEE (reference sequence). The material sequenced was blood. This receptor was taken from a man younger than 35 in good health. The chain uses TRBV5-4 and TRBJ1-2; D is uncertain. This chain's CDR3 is CASSFGYGYTF. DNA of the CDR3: TGTGCCAGCAGCTTTGGCTATGGCTACACCTTC.